A selection of T cell receptor beta chains follows, all from one sample in a study of T cell repertoires and HLA-DP antigens. Data came from immunoSEQ multiplex PCR; TCRdb stores just in-frame clones and leaves some out. The sample lists about 89,000 clones, roughly nine tenths occurring once. Their recognized antigens are unknown. The sequenced sample was CD4+ T cells from PBMCs. All receptors derive from a man in his fifties or sixties in good health and CMV-seronegative. CDR3s include the opening cysteine and the closing phenylalanine or tryptophan. The D gene is left open where the match is weak. Clone size, where shown, is once, few, many, or a class for clones that have expanded.

TRBJ2-2,.,TRBD1,TRBV11-1,TGTGCCAGCAGCTTACAGGGGGTAGCCGGGGAGCTGTTTTTT,CASSLQGVAGELFF
TRBJ2-1,.,TRBD2,TRBV7-8,TGTGCCAGCAGCTTGGCTCTACTAGCGGGAGTTGAGCAGTTCTTC,CASSLALLAGVEQFF
TRBJ2-1,.,TRBD2,TRBV9,TGTGCCAGCAGCGTAGTGGGCCTCGGGGCTCAGCGGGAGGGCTTCGATGAGCAGTTCTTC,CASSVVGLGAQREGFDEQFF
TRBJ2-3,.,.,TRBV6-4,TGTGCCAGCAGTACCGCGAGCGGGAGCACAGATACGCAGTATTTT,CASSTASGSTDTQYF
TRBJ2-7,.,.,TRBV2,TGTGCCACTAAAGGGGGTGTCGAGCAGTACTTC,CATKGGVEQYF
TRBJ1-2,.,TRBD1,TRBV29-1,TGCAGCGTTCTGACAGGGCAAGGCTATGGCTACACCTTC,CSVLTGQGYGYTF
TRBJ2-4,.,.,TRBV6-1,TGTGCCAGCAGTGAAATTCTAGCCAAAAACATTCAGTACTTC,CASSEILAKNIQYF
TRBJ2-3,few,.,TRBV30,TGTGCCTGGACTACATTAGGGGGTATAGGAGATACGCAGTATTTT,CAWTTLGGIGDTQYF
TRBJ2-2,.,.,TRBV7-9,TGTGCCAGCAGCCTAAGCACCGGGGAGCTGTTTTTT,CASSLSTGELFF
TRBJ2-6,.,.,TRBV4-3,TGCGCCAGCAGCCCACACGGATCCTCTGGGGCCAACGTCCTGACTTTC,CASSPHGSSGANVLTF
TRBJ1-2,.,.,TRBV7-8,TGTGCCAGCAGCTTAGGCTTAAGCGACTATGGCTACACCTTC,CASSLGLSDYGYTF
TRBJ1-1,.,.,TRBV5-1,TGCGCCAGCAGCTTGAGGTCCGAGGTGGAGAACACTGAAGCTTTCTTT,CASSLRSEVENTEAFF
TRBJ2-3,.,.,TRBV29-1,TGCAGCGTTGAACTCACAGATACGCAGTATTTT,CSVELTDTQYF
TRBJ2-1,.,TRBD2,TRBV7-3,TGTGCCAGCAGCTTAAGGCGGGGGAGCAGCCATGAGCAGTTCTTC,CASSLRRGSSHEQFF
TRBJ2-5,.,.,TRBV12-5,TGTGCTAGTGCCCGAGGGCAGGTGGGGTTTCAAGAGACCCAGTACTTC,CASARGQVGFQETQYF
TRBJ2-7,.,TRBD1,TRBV28,TGTGCCAGCAGTTTTAGACAGGGGTATTTCTACGAGCAGTACTTC,CASSFRQGYFYEQYF
TRBJ1-1,.,.,TRBV6-1,TGTGCCAGCAGTGAAGCGTCAGGAGGCACTGAAGCTTTCTTT,CASSEASGGTEAFF
TRBJ1-6,.,.,TRBV9,TGTGCCAGCAGCGTAGGGGGGGTCAGCTCTTCACCCCTCCACTTT,CASSVGGVSSSPLHF
TRBJ2-7,.,.,TRBV6-5,TGTGCCAGCAGCCCCCCGGGCAGGGGACGCGAGCAGTACTTC,CASSPPGRGREQYF
TRBJ2-3,.,TRBD2,TRBV2,TGTGCCAGCAGTAAGGGACTAGCGGGAGGGGGAGATACGCAGTATTTT,CASSKGLAGGGDTQYF
TRBJ1-1,.,.,TRBV30,TGTGCCTGGGTCGGGTGGGCCACTGAAGCTTTCTTT,CAWVGWATEAFF
TRBJ1-2,.,.,TRBV5-6,TGTGCCAGCAGCCCTTCCGGGACAATAACTAACTATGGCTACACCTTC,CASSPSGTITNYGYTF
TRBJ2-3,.,TRBD2,TRBV5-4,TGTGCCAGCAGCTTTAGCGGGGGCACAGATACGCAGTATTTT,CASSFSGGTDTQYF